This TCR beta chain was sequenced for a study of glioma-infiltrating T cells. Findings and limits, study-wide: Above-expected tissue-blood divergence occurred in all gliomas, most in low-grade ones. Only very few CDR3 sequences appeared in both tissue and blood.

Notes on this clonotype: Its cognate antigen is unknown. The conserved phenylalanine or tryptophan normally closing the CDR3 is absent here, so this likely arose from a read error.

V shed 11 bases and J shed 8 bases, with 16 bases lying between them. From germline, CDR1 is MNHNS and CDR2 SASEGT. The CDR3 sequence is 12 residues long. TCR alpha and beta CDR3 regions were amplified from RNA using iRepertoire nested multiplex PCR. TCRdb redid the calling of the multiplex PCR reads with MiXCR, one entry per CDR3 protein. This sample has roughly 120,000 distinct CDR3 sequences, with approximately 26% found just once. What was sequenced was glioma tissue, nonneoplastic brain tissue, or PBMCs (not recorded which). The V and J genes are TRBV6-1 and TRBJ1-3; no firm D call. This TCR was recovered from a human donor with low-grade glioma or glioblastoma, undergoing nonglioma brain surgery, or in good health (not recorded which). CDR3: CACGTGIDTIYC. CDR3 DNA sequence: TGTGCCTGCGGAACGGGTATTGACACCATATATTGT.